A selection of T cell receptor beta chains follows, all from one sample in a study of regulatory T cells in long-lasting Graves disease. TCRdb analysed the multiplex PCR reads with MiXCR anew, one entry per CDR3 protein. The data contain around 500,000 distinct CDR3 sequences, 15% to 20% of them seen just once; the ten biggest clones take up approximately 25%. These same records also appear under a second study, on T cells in Graves' hyperthyroidism and ophthalmopathy.

The material sequenced was peripheral blood mononuclear cells (PBMCs), taken at new diagnosis, from a patient treated with antithyroid drugs. These receptors all come from a woman aged 35-65 years with Graves disease. CDR3s include the opening cysteine and the closing phenylalanine or tryptophan. Each record gives: J gene, V gene, D gene, clone size, CDR3 protein, CDR3 DNA. D genes are given only for firm matches. The listing skips clone size in some rows; elsewhere it reads once, few, many or a size class.

>TRBJ1-4|TRBV28|NA|many
CASSSRDIGEKLFF
TGTGCCAGCAGTTCTCGGGACATAGGTGAAAAACTGTTTTTT
>TRBJ2-3|TRBV5-1|NA|many
CASSFERRASTDTQYF
TGCGCCAGCAGCTTCGAGCGGCGGGCTAGCACAGATACGCAGTATTTT
>TRBJ1-1|TRBV20-1|NA|NA
CSGGAGNTEAFF
TGCAGTGGAGGGGCGGGGAACACTGAAGCTTTCTTT
>TRBJ2-7|TRBV5-5|TRBD2|NA
CASSFQTSGNYEQYF
TGTGCCAGCAGCTTTCAGACTAGCGGAAACTACGAGCAGTACTTC
>TRBJ2-1|TRBV2|TRBD1|many
CASSPNTGDEQFF
TGTGCCAGCAGCCCCAACACAGGGGATGAGCAGTTCTTC
>TRBJ2-3|TRBV20-1|NA|few
CSASLGVGTDTQYF
TGCAGTGCTAGTTTGGGGGTGGGCACAGATACGCAGTATTTT
>TRBJ2-7|TRBV20-1|TRBD1|many
CSARGDRRHEQYF
TGCAGTGCTAGGGGGGACAGGAGACACGAGCAGTACTTC
>TRBJ2-5|TRBV30|NA|many
CAWSVQHQETQYF
TGTGCCTGGAGTGTACAGCATCAAGAGACCCAGTACTTC
>TRBJ2-1|TRBV13|TRBD2|many
CASSNRGLEYNEQFF
TGTGCCAGCAGCAACCGGGGACTAGAATACAATGAGCAGTTCTTC
>TRBJ1-6|TRBV6-1|NA|many
CASTSEGVRNSPLHF
TGTGCCAGCACCTCCGAGGGGGTCCGGAATTCACCCCTCCACTTT
>TRBJ2-3|TRBV11-1|NA|many
CASSFEVFGTDTQYF
TGTGCCAGCAGCTTCGAGGTATTTGGCACAGATACGCAGTATTTT
>TRBJ1-5|TRBV2|NA|few
CASNDGTSRAQPQHF
TGTGCCAGCAACGACGGGACCTCCCGCGCGCAGCCCCAGCATTTT
>TRBJ2-7|TRBV25-1|NA|many
CASSVSGQGAYEQYF
TGTGCCAGCAGTGTCTCCGGACAAGGGGCATACGAGCAGTACTTC
>TRBJ2-3|TRBV2|NA|NA
CASSEVPTQYF
TGTGCCAGCAGTGAAGTGCCTACGCAGTATTTT
>TRBJ1-1|TRBV30|TRBD1|many
CAWSRDRVNTEAFF
TGTGCCTGGAGTAGGGACAGGGTGAACACTGAAGCTTTCTTT
>TRBJ1-6|TRBV10-2|NA|NA
CASSPEPGLGNSPLHF
TGCGCCAGCAGTCCAGAGCCTGGGCTTGGAAATTCACCCCTCCACTTT
>TRBJ2-7|TRBV2|TRBD2|many
CASIIAGGLSYEQYF
TGTGCCAGCATAATAGCGGGGGGCCTCTCCTACGAGCAGTACTTC
>TRBJ2-1|TRBV2|TRBD2|many
CASNHRGGLAGAEQFF
TGTGCCAGCAACCACCGGGGGGGATTAGCGGGGGCTGAGCAGTTCTTC
>TRBJ2-3|TRBV7-3|NA|few
CASSLYTPQYTDTQYF
TGTGCCAGCAGCTTATATACCCCCCAATACACAGATACGCAGTATTTT
>TRBJ2-7|TRBV6-5|NA|many
CASSSTDFYEQYF
TGTGCCAGCAGTTCGACAGATTTTTACGAGCAGTACTTC
>TRBJ1-1|TRBV29-1|NA|many
CSVGYDSFNTEAFF
TGCAGCGTTGGGTACGACAGTTTCAACACTGAAGCTTTCTTT
>TRBJ1-4|TRBV11-2|TRBD1|many
CASSLGGTARNEKLFF
TGTGCCAGCAGCTTGGGAGGGACAGCTAGAAATGAAAAACTGTTTTTT
>TRBJ2-3|TRBV24-1|TRBD1|once
CATSKHGTGSTDTQYF
TGTGCCACCAGTAAACACGGGACAGGAAGCACAGATACGCAGTATTTT
>TRBJ2-7|TRBV4-2|NA|NA
CASSQGVVAGEQYF
TGTGCCAGCAGCCAAGGCGTGGTTGCCGGCGAGCAGTACTTC
>TRBJ1-1|TRBV29-1|TRBD1|NA
CSVSGTGPRNTEAFF
TGCAGCGTTTCCGGGACAGGGCCGAGGAACACTGAAGCTTTCTTT
>TRBJ2-5|TRBV20-1|NA|many
CSARDRDIEIETQYF
TGCAGTGCTAGAGATCGGGACATAGAGATAGAGACCCAGTACTTC
>TRBJ1-1|TRBV3-1|TRBD1|many
CASTRQGAPEAFF
TGTGCCAGCACTCGACAGGGGGCCCCTGAAGCTTTCTTT
>TRBJ2-3|TRBV7-4|NA|NA
CASSVGGALDAQYF
TGTGCCAGCAGCGTAGGGGGGGCCCTTGATGCGCAGTATTTT
>TRBJ2-2|TRBV12-3/TRBV12-4|NA|NA
CASSPRPGELFF
TGTGCCAGCAGTCCCCGACCCGGGGAGCTGTTTTTT
>TRBJ1-5|TRBV30|NA|NA
CAWSVLGGSQPQHF
TGTGCCTGGAGTGTACTCGGGGGAAGTCAGCCCCAGCATTTT
>TRBJ1-3|TRBV6-5|NA|NA
CASSYAQGNTIYF
TGTGCCAGCAGTTACGCGCAGGGAAACACCATATATTTT
>TRBJ1-2|TRBV2|NA|many
CASSEEVAGYTF
TGTGCCAGCAGTGAGGAGGTTGCTGGCTACACCTTC
>TRBJ1-1|TRBV29-1|NA|many
CSVLQGSSTEAFF
TGCAGCGTCTTACAGGGAAGCAGCACTGAAGCTTTCTTT
>TRBJ2-1|TRBV7-9|NA|few
CASSNPGSPYNEQFF
TGTGCCAGCAGCAATCCAGGGAGCCCTTACAATGAGCAGTTCTTC
>TRBJ1-4|TRBV12-3/TRBV12-4|NA|few
CASSTDRPGEKLFF
TGTGCCAGCAGCACCGATCGCCCTGGTGAAAAACTGTTTTTT
>TRBJ1-1|TRBV10-3|TRBD1|many
CAISGTVGQIEAFF
TGTGCCATCAGTGGGACAGTGGGACAGATTGAAGCTTTCTTT
>TRBJ1-2|TRBV12-3/TRBV12-4|NA|many
CASSLLRKGYTF
TGTGCCAGCAGTTTGCTGCGGAAAGGCTACACCTTC